The sample holds many counts of the clone carrying this T cell receptor beta chain. Its antigen remains unknown. Template-switching 5'RACE yielded the TCR cDNA; a universal primer site and UMIs were added in the process. MiXCR was run by TCRdb on the 5' RACE reads, yielding one entry per CDR3 protein. The table lists some 400,000 distinct CDR3 sequences, around 6.5% of them singletons. Germline CDR1 reads DFQATT; CDR2 reads SNEGSKA (reference sequence). Trimming removed 1 base from V and 5 bases from J, with 8 bases in between. The CDR3 runs 13 residues. This specimen belongs to a study of T cells after yellow fever vaccination. The overall study: Preparation used SMART-Seq v4 Ultra Low Input for the low-cell-number fractions.

Study-level results: Compared with primary, the secondary response was weaker and peaked at day 5, not 15. After the booster, 96% of CD4 and 75% to 90% of CD8 primary-response clones were re-detected.

The sequence was obtained from a man under 40 who received the YFV17D yellow fever vaccine. This specimen was PBMCs, taken 5 days after the yellow fever booster vaccination. The chain uses TRBV20-1 and TRBJ2-2, with unresolved D. CDR3 region: CSARAPGTGELFF. Written as DNA, the CDR3 is TGCAGTGCTAGAGCCCCCGGGACCGGGGAGCTGTTTTTT.